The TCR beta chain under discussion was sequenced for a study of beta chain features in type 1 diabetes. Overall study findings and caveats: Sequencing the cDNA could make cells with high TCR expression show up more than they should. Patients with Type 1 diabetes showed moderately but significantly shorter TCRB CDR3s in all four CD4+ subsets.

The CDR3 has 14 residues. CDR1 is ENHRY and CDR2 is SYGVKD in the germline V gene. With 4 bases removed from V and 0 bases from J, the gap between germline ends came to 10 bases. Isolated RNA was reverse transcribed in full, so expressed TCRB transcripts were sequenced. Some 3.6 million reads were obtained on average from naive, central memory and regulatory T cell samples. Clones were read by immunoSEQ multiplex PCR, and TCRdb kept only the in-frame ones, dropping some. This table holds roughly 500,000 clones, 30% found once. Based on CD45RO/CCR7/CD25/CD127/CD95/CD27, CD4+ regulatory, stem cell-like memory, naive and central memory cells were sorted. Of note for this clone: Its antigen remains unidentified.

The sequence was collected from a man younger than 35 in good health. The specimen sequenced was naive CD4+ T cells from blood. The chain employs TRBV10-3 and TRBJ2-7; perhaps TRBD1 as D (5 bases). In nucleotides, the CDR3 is TGTGCCATCAGTGGTCAGGGCAGCTCCTACGAGCAGTACTTC. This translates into CAISGQGSSYEQYF.